These T cell receptor beta chains were read from a single sample in a study of Graves' ophthalmopathy and Graves' hyperthyroidism. TCRdb reanalysed the multiplex PCR reads using MiXCR and keeps one entry per CDR3 protein. The sample carries roughly 610,000 distinct CDR3 sequences, 20% to 25% recorded once. The sample was peripheral blood. These receptors were taken from a woman aged 18-29 years with stable Graves' hyperthyroidism. Some clones in this sample may be carry-over from other donors' samples. CDR3s leave out the opening cysteine and the closing phenylalanine or tryptophan. Rows may omit the clone size; those that give it use once, few, many or a size class.

clone size	J gene	V gene	CDR3 protein
NA	TRBJ1-1	TRBV6-5	ASSYESGNTEAF
many	TRBJ2-7	TRBV12-5	ASGLALGPLTYYEQY
NA	TRBJ1-6	TRBV6-1	ASSLWTGNSPLH
few	TRBJ2-5	TRBV6-1	ASSQKPAGGQTQY
NA	TRBJ2-4	TRBV12-3/TRBV12-4	ASSQPGQVKNIQY
few	TRBJ1-1	TRBV19	ASSIPFDRGTEAF
many	TRBJ1-5	TRBV28	ASSASGPDSNQPQH
few	TRBJ2-5	TRBV6-1	ASSTDRGRQETQY
few	TRBJ1-1	TRBV5-1	ASSVSGGVTEAF
many	TRBJ2-7	TRBV12-3/TRBV12-4	ASSFSGGAGEQY
few	TRBJ2-5	TRBV28	ASSRHREETQY
few	TRBJ1-1	TRBV27	ASSLFGGEAF
NA	TRBJ1-1	TRBV28	ASSSPVEAF
NA	TRBJ1-1	TRBV27	ASSLSSAAEAF
few	TRBJ1-5	TRBV5-6	ASSSGAFAPQH
many	TRBJ1-1	TRBV11-2	ASSSGTATAAF
few	TRBJ2-2	TRBV28	ASSPRTGTSGSWTGELF
many	TRBJ2-5	TRBV6-5	ASSYSVASETQY
NA	TRBJ1-2	TRBV6-2/TRBV6-3	ASRGTANPYGYT
NA	TRBJ1-1	TRBV12-3/TRBV12-4	ASSFQSTGGFWVNTEAF
NA	TRBJ2-5	TRBV11-2	ASSLAQGYQETQY
NA	TRBJ2-5	TRBV30	AWSIGFQTQY
NA	TRBJ2-7	TRBV28	ASSLRTSGQPYEQY
many	TRBJ2-2	TRBV11-2	ASSWAVEKSGELF
many	TRBJ2-2	TRBV6-5	ASSYLTSGRGTGELF
NA	TRBJ1-6	TRBV30	ACQQAWNSPLH
many	TRBJ2-2	TRBV5-1	ASSLAGTANTGELF
many	TRBJ1-5	TRBV11-2	ASSWGIGQPQH
many	TRBJ1-5	TRBV5-1	ASTHRCKPQH
NA	TRBJ1-2	TRBV5-8	ASSLKKTASYGYT
many	TRBJ2-7	TRBV11-2	ASSYNGPSYEQY
many	TRBJ1-1	TRBV20-1	SAVGWAQTEAF
NA	TRBJ2-2	TRBV6-2/TRBV6-3	ASSGGDLITGELF
NA	TRBJ2-7	TRBV12-3/TRBV12-4	ASSSRDRLSYEQY
NA	TRBJ2-2	TRBV27	ASSLSGSITNTGELF
many	TRBJ2-7	TRBV6-5	ASITGGHEQY
many	TRBJ2-5	TRBV7-2	ASSLSHQETQY
many	TRBJ2-7	TRBV12-3/TRBV12-4	ASRNREVSSYEQY
many	TRBJ1-1	TRBV5-1	ASSAPYRQGSTEAF
NA	TRBJ2-5	TRBV6-1	ASSESQGQQETQY
NA	TRBJ1-6	TRBV30	AWGQGRSPLH
few	TRBJ2-5	TRBV12-3/TRBV12-4	ASSYRQEVAQY
many	TRBJ2-2	TRBV5-1	ASSLNDGGELF
many	TRBJ2-7	TRBV12-3/TRBV12-4	ASSFAGTYEQY
many	TRBJ2-5	TRBV15	ATSSATGWRETQY